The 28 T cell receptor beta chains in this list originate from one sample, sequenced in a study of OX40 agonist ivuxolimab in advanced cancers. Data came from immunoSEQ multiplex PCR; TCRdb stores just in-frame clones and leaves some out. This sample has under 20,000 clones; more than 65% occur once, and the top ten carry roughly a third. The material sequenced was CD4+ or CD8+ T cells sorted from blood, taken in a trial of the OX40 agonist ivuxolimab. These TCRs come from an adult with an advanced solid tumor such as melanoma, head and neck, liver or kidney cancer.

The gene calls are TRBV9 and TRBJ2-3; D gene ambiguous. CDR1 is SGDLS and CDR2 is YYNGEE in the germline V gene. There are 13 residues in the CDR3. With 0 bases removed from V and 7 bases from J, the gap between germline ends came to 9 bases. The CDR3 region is CASSVGGSYTQYF. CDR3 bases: TGTGCCAGCAGCGTAGGTGGGTCCTATACGCAGTATTTT. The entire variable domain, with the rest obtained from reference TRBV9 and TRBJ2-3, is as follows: DSGVTQTPKHLITATGQRVTLRCSPRSGDLSVYWYQQSLDQGLQFLIQYYNGEERAKGNILERFSAQQFPDLHSELNLSSLELGDSALYFCASSVGGSYTQYFGPGTRLTVL.

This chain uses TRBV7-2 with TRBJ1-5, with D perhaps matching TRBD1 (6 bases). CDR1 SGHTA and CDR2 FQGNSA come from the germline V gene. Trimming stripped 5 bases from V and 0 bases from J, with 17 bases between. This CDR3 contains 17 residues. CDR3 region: CASSPKGGHRSNQPQHF. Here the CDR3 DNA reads TGTGCCAGCAGCCCAAAGGGGGGACACCGTAGCAATCAGCCCCAGCATTTT.

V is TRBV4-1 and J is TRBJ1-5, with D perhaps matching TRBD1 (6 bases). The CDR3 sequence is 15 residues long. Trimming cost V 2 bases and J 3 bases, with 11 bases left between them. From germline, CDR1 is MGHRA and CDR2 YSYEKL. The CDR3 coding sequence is TGCGCCAGCAGCCAACGGGACAATCCCAATCAGCCCCAGCATTTT. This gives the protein CASSQRDNPNQPQHF.

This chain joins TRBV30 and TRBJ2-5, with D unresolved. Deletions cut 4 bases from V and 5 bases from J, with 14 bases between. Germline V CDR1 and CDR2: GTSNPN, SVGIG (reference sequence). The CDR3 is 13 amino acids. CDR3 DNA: TGTGCCTGGACGATGGCAGGACCCGAGACCCAGTACTTC. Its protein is CAWTMAGPETQYF. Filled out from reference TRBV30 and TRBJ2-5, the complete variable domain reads SQTIHQWPATLVQPVGSPLSLECTVEGTSNPNLYWYRQAAGRGLQLLFYSVGIGQISSEVPQNLSASRPQDRQFILSSKKLLLSDSGFYLCAWTMAGPETQYFGPGTRLLVL.

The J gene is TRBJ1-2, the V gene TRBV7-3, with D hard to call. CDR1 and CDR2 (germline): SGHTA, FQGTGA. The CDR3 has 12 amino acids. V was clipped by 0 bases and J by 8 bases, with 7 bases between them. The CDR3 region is CASSLTGGGYTF. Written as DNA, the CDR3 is TGTGCCAGCAGCTTAACCGGCGGCGGCTACACCTTC.

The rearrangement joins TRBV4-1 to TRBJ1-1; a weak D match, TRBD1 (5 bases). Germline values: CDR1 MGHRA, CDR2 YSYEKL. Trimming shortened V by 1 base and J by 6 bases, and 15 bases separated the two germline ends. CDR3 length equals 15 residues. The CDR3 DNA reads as TGCGCCAGCAGCCAAGTTGGGGCGGGGGTCCCTGAAGCTTTCTTT. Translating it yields CASSQVGAGVPEAFF.

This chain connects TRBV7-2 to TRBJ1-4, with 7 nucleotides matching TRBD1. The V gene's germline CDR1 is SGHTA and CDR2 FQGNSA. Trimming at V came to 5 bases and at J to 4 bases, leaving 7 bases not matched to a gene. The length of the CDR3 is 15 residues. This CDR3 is CASSAVAGGNEKLFF. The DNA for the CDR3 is TGTGCCAGCAGCGCGGTGGCAGGGGGTAATGAAAAACTGTTTTTT. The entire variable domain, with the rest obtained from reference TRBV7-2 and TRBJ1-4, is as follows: GAGVSQSPSNKVTEKGKDVELRCDPISGHTALYWYRQSLGQGLEFLIYFQGNSAPDKSGLPSDRFSAERTGGSVSTLTIQRTQQEDSAVYLCASSAVAGGNEKLFFGSGTQLSVL.

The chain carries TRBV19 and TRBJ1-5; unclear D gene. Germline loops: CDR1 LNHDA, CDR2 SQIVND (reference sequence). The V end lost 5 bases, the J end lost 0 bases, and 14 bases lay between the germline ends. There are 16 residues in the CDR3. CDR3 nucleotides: TGTGCCAGTAGTGACCCCTTTGCGGGTAGCAATCAGCCCCAGCATTTT. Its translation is CASSDPFAGSNQPQHF.

CDR3 in amino acids: CASTHLGGPVNEQFF. In nucleotides, the CDR3 is TGTGCCAGCACCCACTTGGGAGGCCCGGTCAATGAGCAGTTCTTC. The rearrangement joins TRBV6-6 to TRBJ2-1, with TRBD2 as a possible D gene (6 bases). Germline assignment: CDR1 MNHNY and CDR2 SVGAGI (reference sequence). The CDR3 is 15 residues long. V gave up 7 bases and J gave up 6 bases, with 19 bases separating them.

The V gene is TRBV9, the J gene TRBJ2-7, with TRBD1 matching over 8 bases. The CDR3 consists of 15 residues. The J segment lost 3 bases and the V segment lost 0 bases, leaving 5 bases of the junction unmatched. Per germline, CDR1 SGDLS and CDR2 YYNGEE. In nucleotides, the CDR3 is TGTGCCAGCAGCGTAGGCGCCGGACAGGGCTACGAGCAGTACTTC. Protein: CASSVGAGQGYEQYF.

The CDR3: CASSQAYSGNQPQHF. Written as DNA, the CDR3 is TGCGCCAGCAGCCAAGCTTACAGTGGCAATCAGCCCCAGCATTTT. J is TRBJ1-5 and V is TRBV4-1; D is unclear. This CDR3 spans 15 amino acids. Germline CDR1 and CDR2: MGHRA and YSYEKL. The V and J ends lost 1 base and 2 bases respectively, with 9 bases between them.

The CDR3, as DNA: TGTGCCAGCGGTACAGGGGCCGGGGAGCTGTTTTTT. Translation: CASGTGAGELFF. The J gene is TRBJ2-2, the V gene TRBV7-9; 7 nucleotides align to TRBD1. The CDR3 sequence is 12 residues long. V dropped 8 bases and J dropped 6; count of bases not matched to a gene: 3. CDR1 is SEHNR and CDR2 is FQNEAQ in the germline V gene (reference sequence).

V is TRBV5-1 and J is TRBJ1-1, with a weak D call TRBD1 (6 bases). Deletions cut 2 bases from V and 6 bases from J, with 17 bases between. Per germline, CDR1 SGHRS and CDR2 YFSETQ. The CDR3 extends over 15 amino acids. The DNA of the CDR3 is TGCGCCAGCAGCTTTCGCCCAGGGGAGAGTCCTGAAGCTTTCTTT. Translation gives CASSFRPGESPEAFF.

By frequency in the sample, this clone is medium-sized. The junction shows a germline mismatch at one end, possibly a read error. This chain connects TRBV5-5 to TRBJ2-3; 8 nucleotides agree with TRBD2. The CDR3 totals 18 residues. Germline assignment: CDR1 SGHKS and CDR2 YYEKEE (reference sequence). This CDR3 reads CASSQDLAGGLLSDTQYF. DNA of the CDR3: TGCGCCAGCAGCCAAGATCTCGCGGGGGGCCTGCTTTCAGATACGCAGTATTTT. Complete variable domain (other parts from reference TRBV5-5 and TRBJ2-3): DAGVTQSPTHLIKTRGQQVTLRCSPISGHKSVSWYQQVLGQGPQFIFQYYEKEERGRGNFPDRFSARQFPNYSSELNVNALLLGDSALYLCASSQDLAGGLLSDTQYFGPGTRLTVL.

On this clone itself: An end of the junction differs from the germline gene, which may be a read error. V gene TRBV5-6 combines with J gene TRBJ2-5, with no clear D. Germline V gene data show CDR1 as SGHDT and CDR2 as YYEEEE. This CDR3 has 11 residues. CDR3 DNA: TGTGCCAGCAGCTTGGACTCCGGGCTGAACTTC. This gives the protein CASSLDSGLNF.

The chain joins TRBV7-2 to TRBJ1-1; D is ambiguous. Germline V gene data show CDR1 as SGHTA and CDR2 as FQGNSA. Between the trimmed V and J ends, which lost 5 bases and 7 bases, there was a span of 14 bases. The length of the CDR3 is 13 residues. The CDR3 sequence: CASSTPVSLEAFF. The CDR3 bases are TGTGCCAGCAGCACCCCGGTAAGCCTTGAAGCTTTCTTT.

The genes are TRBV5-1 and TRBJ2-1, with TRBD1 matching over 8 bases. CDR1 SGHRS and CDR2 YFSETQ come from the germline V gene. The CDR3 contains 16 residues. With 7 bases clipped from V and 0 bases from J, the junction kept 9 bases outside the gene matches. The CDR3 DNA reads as TGCGCCAGCGCCCGGGACAGGACCTTCTCCTACAATGAGCAGTTCTTC. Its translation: CASARDRTFSYNEQFF.

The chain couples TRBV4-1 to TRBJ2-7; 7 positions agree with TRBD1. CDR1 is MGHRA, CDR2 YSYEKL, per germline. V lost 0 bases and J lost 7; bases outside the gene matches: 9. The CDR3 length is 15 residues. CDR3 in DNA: TGCGCCAGCAGCCAAGAGGCGACAGGGCCAGGTGAGCAGTACTTC. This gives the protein CASSQEATGPGEQYF.

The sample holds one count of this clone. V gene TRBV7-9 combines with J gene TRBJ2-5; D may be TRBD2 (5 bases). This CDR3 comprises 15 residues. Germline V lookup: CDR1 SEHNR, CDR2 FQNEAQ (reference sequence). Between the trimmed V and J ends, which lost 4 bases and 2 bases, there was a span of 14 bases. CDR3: CASSSSTRVQETQYF. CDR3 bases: TGTGCCAGCAGCTCCTCAACTAGAGTGCAAGAGACCCAGTACTTC.

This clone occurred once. CDR3 DNA: TGCAGCGTTGAAGGCGAGGCTAGCGGGGGTTACAATGAGCAGTTCTTC. Its translation: CSVEGEASGGYNEQFF. The rearrangement uses TRBV29-1 and TRBJ2-1, with 10 bases that match TRBD2. There are 16 residues in the CDR3. J gave up 4 bases and V 1 base, and 7 bases lay outside the gene matches. CDR1 and CDR2 (germline): SQVTM, ANQGSEA.

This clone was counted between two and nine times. For the CDR3, the DNA is TGTGCCAGCAGCTTGGAGGGCGGGGGCCAATACAATGAGCAGTTCTTC. Amino acid sequence: CASSLEGGGQYNEQFF. This rearrangement joins TRBV5-4 to TRBJ2-1; D perhaps matches TRBD2 (7 bases). CDR1 and CDR2 (germline): SGHNT, YYREEE (reference sequence). This CDR3 is 16 amino acids long. Trimming left V 0 bases short and J 4 bases short, with 14 bases between.

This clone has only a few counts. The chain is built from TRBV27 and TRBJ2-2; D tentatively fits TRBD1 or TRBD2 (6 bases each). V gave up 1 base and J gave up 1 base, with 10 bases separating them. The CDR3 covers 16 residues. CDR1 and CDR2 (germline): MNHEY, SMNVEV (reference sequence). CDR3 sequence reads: CASSLWGAQNTGELFF. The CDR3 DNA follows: TGTGCCAGCAGTTTATGGGGGGCGCAGAACACCGGGGAGCTGTTTTTT.

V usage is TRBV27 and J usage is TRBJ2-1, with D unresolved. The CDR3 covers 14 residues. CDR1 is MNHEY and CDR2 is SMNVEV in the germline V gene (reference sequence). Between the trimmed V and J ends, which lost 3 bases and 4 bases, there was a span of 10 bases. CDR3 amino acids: CASSFRQNYNEQFF. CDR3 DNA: TGTGCCAGCAGTTTTCGTCAGAATTACAATGAGCAGTTCTTC.

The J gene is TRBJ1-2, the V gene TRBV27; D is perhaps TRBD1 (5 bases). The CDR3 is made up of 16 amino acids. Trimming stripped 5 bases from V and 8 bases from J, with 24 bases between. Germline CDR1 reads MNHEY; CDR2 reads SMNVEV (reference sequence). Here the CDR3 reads CASSPRWGTGNTGYTF. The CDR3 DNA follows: TGTGCCAGCAGTCCCCGGTGGGGGACGGGAAACACGGGCTACACCTTC.

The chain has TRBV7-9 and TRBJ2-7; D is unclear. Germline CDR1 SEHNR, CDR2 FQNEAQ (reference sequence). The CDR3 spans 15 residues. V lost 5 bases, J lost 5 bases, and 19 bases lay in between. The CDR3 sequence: CASSPRVLVTDEQYF. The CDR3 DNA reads TGTGCCAGCAGCCCAAGGGTCCTCGTTACTGACGAGCAGTACTTC.

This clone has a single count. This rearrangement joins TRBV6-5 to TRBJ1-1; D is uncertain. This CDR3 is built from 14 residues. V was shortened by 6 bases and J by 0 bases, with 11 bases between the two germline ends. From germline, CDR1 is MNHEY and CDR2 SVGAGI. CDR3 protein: CASSPGQMNTEAFF. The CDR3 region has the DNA TGTGCCAGCAGCCCCGGTCAGATGAACACTGAAGCTTTCTTT.

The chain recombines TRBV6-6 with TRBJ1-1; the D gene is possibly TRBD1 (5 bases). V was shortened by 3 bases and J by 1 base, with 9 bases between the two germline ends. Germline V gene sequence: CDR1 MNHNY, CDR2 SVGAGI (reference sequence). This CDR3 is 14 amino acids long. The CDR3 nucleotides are TGTGCCAGCAGTTATCAGGGATGGAACACTGAAGCTTTCTTT. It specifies CASSYQGWNTEAFF.

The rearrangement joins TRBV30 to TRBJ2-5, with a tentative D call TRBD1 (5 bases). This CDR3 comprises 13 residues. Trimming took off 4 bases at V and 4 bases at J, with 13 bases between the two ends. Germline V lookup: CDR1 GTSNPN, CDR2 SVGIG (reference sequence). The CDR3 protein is CAWNSGHSETQYF. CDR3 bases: TGTGCCTGGAACTCTGGACATTCAGAGACCCAGTACTTC.